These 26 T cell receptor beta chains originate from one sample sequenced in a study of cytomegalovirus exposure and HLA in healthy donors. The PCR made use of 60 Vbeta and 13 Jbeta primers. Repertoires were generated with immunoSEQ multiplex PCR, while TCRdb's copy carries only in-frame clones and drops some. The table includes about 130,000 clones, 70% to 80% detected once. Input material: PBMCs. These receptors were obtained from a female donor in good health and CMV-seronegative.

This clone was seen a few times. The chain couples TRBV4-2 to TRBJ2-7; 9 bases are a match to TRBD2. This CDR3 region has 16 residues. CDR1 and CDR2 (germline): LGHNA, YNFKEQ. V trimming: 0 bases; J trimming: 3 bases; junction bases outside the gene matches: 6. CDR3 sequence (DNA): TGTGCCAGCAGCCAAGATTTAGCGGGAGCTGGCTACGAGCAGTACTTC. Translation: CASSQDLAGAGYEQYF.

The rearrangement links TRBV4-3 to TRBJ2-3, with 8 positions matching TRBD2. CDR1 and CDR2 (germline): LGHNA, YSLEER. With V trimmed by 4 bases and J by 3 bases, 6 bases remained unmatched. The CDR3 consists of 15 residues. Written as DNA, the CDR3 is TGCGCCAGCAGCCTTAAAAGCGGGAGTACAGATACGCAGTATTTT. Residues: CASSLKSGSTDTQYF.

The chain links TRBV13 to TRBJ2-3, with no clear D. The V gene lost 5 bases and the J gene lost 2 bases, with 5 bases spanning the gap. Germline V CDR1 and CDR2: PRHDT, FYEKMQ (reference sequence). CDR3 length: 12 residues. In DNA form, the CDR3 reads TGTGCCAGCAGCATATACACAGATACGCAGTATTTT. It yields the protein CASSIYTDTQYF.

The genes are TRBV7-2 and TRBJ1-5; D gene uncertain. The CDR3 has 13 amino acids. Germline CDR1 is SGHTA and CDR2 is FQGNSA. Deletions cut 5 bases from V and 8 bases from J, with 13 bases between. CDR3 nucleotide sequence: TGTGCCAGCAGCCCCCCCCGCGGCGAGCCCCAGCATTTT. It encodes CASSPPRGEPQHF.

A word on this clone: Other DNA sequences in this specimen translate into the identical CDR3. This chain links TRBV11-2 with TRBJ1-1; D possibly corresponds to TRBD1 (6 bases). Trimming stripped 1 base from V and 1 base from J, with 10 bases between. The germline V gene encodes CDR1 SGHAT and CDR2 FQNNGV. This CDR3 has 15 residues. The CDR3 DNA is TGTGCCAGCAGCTTAGGGGGGCAGGCGAACACTGAAGCTTTCTTT. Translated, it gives CASSLGGQANTEAFF.

CDR3 nucleotide sequence: TGTGCCAGCTCACCACCTCTAGGGGTGGGCACAGATACGCAGTATTTT. Encoded protein: CASSPPLGVGTDTQYF. This chain connects TRBV18 to TRBJ2-3; tentative D call: TRBD1 (5 bases). Trimming cost V 0 bases and J 1 base, with 11 bases left between them. CDR1 and CDR2 from the germline V gene are KGHSH and LQKENI. This CDR3 has 16 residues.

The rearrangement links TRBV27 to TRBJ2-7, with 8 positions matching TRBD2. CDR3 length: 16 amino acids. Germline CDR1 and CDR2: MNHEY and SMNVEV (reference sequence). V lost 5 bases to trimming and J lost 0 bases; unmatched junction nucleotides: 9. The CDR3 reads CASSLWTSSSSYEQYF. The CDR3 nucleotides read TGTGCCAGCAGTCTCTGGACTAGCTCGAGCTCCTACGAGCAGTACTTC.

CDR3 DNA sequence: TGTGCCAGCAGTGACAGCGGGACTAGCGGCTACAATGAGCAGTTCTTC. Protein: CASSDSGTSGYNEQFF. J is TRBJ2-1 and V is TRBV27; TRBD2 matches 11 bases. The CDR3 is 16 residues long. Looked up from germline, CDR1 is MNHEY and CDR2 is SMNVEV (reference sequence). V shed 5 bases, J shed 3 bases, and the junction held 6 bases outside the gene matches.

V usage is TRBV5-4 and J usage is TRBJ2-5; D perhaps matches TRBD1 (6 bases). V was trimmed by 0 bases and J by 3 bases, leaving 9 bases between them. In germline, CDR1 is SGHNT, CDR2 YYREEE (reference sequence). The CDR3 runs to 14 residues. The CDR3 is CASSLVAGEETQYF. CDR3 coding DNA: TGTGCCAGCAGCTTGGTCGCAGGGGAAGAGACCCAGTACTTC.

CDR3 amino acids: CASSQLLLGGNSNQPQHF. For the CDR3, the DNA is TGTGCCAGCAGCCAACTCCTCCTTGGAGGGAATAGCAATCAGCCCCAGCATTTT. The chain employs TRBV4-2 and TRBJ1-5; no clear D gene. Germline CDR1 LGHNA, CDR2 YNFKEQ. The V gene lost 2 bases and the J gene lost 0 bases, with 17 bases spanning the gap. The CDR3 totals 18 residues.

The CDR3 protein is CASRPSGERSLAKNIQYF. DNA for the CDR3: TGTGCCAGCAGACCTAGCGGAGAGAGGTCACTAGCCAAAAACATTCAGTACTTC. The gene calls are TRBV2 and TRBJ2-4; 7 bases are a match to TRBD2. After removal of 6 bases from V and 0 bases from J, the junction contained 14 bases not matched to a gene. The CDR3 runs to 18 residues. Germline V CDR1 and CDR2: SNHLY, FYNNEI.

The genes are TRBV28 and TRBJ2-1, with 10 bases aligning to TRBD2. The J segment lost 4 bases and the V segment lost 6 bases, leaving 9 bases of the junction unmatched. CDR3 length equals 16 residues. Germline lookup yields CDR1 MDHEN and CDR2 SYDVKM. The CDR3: CASRGRWTSGYNEQFF. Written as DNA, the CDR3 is TGTGCCAGCAGAGGCCGGTGGACTAGCGGATACAATGAGCAGTTCTTC. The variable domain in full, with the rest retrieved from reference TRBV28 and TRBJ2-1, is DVKVTQSSRYLVKRTGEKVFLECVQDMDHENMFWYRQDPGLGLRLIYFSYDVKMKEKGDIPEGYSVSREKKERFSLILESASTNQTSMYLCASRGRWTSGYNEQFFGPGTRLTVL.

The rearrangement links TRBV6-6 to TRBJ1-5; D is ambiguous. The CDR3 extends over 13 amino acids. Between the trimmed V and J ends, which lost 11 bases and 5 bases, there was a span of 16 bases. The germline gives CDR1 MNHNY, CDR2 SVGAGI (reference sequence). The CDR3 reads CAGARGRDQPQHF. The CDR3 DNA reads TGTGCCGGAGCACGAGGGAGGGATCAGCCCCAGCATTTT.

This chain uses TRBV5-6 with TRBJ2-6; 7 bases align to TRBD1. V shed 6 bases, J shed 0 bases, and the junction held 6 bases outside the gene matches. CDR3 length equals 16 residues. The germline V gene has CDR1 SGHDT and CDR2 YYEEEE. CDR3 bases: TGTGCCAGCAACCCGGACAGGCCCTCTGGGGCCAACGTCCTGACTTTC. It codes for CASNPDRPSGANVLTF.

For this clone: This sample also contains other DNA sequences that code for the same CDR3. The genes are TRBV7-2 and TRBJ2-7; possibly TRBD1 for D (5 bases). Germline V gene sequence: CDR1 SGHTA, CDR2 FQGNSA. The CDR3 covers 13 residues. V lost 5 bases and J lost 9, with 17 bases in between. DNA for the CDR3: TGTGCCAGCAGCGCCAACAGCCTCCAGGGGCAGTACTTC. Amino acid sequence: CASSANSLQGQYF.

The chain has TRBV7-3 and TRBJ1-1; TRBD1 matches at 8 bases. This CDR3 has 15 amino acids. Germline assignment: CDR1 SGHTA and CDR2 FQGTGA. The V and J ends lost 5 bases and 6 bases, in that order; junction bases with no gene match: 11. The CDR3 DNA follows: TGTGCCAGCAGCCCCTCAGGGGGCAGAAATTCTGAAGCTTTCTTT. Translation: CASSPSGGRNSEAFF. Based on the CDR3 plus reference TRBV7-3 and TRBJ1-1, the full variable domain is GAGVSQTPSNKVTEKGKYVELRCDPISGHTALYWYRQSLGQGPEFLIYFQGTGAADDSGLPNDRFFAVRPEGSVSTLKIQRTERGDSAVYLCASSPSGGRNSEAFFGQGTRLTVV.

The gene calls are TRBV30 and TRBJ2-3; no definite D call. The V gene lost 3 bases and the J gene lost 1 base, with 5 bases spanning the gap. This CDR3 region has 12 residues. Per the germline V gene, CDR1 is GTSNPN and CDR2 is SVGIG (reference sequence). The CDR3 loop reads CAWSAGTDTQYF. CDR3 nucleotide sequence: TGTGCCTGGAGCGCAGGCACAGATACGCAGTATTTT.

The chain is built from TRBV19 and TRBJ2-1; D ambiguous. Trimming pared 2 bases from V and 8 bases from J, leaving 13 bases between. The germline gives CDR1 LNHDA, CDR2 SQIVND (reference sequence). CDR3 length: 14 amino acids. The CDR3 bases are TGTGCCAGTAGTATACGCCCTAGTTACTATGAGCAGTTCTTC. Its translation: CASSIRPSYYEQFF.

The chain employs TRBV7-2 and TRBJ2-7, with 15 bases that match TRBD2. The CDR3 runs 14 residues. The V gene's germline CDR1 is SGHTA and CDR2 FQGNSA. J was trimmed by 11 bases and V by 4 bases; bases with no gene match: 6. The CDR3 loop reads CASSSGTSGRPEYF. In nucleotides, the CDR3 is TGTGCCAGCAGCTCCGGGACTAGCGGGAGGCCTGAGTACTTC.

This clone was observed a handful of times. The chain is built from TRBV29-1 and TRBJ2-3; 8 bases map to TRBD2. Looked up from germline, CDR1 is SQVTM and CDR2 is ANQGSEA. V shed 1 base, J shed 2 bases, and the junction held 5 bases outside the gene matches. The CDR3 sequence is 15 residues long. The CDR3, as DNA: TGCAGCGTTGAAGGGCTAGCGGGCCTCACAGATACGCAGTATTTT. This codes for CSVEGLAGLTDTQYF.

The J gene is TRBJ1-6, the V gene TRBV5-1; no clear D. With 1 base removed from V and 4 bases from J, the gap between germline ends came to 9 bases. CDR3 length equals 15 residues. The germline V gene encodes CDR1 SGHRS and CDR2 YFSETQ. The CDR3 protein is CASSLISPYNSPLHF. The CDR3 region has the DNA TGCGCCAGCAGCTTGATCTCCCCGTATAATTCACCCCTCCACTTT.

Written as DNA, the CDR3 is TGTGCCAGCATTGGGGGCGGTCTCTACGAGCAGTACTTC. Its protein is CASIGGGLYEQYF. The V and J genes are TRBV28 and TRBJ2-7; a possible D gene is TRBD1 (6 bases). Per the germline V gene, CDR1 is MDHEN and CDR2 is SYDVKM. The CDR3 has 13 residues. The V end lost 7 bases, the J end lost 3 bases, and 13 bases lay between the germline ends.

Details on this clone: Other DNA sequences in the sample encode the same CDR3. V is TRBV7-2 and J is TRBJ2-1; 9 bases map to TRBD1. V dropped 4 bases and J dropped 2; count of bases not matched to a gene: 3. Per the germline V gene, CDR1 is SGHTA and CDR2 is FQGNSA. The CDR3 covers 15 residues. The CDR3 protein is CASSSRQGAYNEQFF. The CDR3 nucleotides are TGTGCCAGCAGCTCACGACAGGGGGCCTACAATGAGCAGTTCTTC.

CDR3 sequence reads: CASSLGTNIQETQYF. For the CDR3, the DNA is TGTGCCAGCAGCTTGGGCACGAATATACAAGAGACCCAGTACTTC. The chain combines TRBV7-8 with TRBJ2-5; D not resolved. The CDR3 has 15 amino acids. The germline V and J ends were trimmed by 3 bases and 2 bases, with 13 bases remaining between them. Germline values: CDR1 SGHVS, CDR2 FQNEAQ.

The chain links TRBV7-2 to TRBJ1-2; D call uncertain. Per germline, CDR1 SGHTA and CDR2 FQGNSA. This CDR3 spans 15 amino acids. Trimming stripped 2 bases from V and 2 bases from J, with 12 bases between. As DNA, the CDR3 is TGTGCCAGCAGCTTAAAATCCAACAGCAACTATGGCTACACCTTC. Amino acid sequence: CASSLKSNSNYGYTF.

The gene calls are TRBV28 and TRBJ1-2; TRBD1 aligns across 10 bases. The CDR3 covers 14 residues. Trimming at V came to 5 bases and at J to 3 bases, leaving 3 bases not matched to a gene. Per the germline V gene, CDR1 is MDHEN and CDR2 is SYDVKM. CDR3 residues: CASSQGTGDYGYTF. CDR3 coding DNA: TGTGCCAGCAGTCAAGGGACAGGGGACTATGGCTACACCTTC.